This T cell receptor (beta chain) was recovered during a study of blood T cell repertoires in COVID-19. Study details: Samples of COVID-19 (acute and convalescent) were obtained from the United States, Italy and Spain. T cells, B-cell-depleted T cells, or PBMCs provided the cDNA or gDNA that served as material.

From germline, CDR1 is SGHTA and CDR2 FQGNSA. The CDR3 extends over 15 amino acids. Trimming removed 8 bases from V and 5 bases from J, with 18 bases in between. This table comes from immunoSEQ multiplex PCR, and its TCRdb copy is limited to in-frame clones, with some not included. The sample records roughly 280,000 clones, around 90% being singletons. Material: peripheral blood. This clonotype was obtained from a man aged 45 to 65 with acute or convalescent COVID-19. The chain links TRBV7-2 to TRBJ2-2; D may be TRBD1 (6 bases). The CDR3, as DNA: TGTGCCAGCTCCCCTACAACAGGGAGTACCGGGGAGCTGTTTTTT. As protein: CASSPTTGSTGELFF.